The source of this T cell receptor beta chain is a study of blood T cell repertoires in COVID-19. Background on the study: The study drew acute and convalescent COVID-19 samples from the United States, Italy and Spain. Sample material is recorded as cDNA or gDNA derived from T cells, B-cell-depleted T cells, or PBMCs.

Original handling: Reference gene primer amplification yielded estimated nucleated cell counts. Some clones are missing from TCRdb's copy, which holds only in-frame ones; the method was immunoSEQ multiplex PCR. V and J calls and clone size are copied from that table; D and trimming were computed from the DNA. This table has fewer than 95,000 clones, 84% appearing once. V dropped 0 bases and J dropped 0 bases, with 8 bases sitting between them. The CDR3 has 16 amino acids. Germline loops: CDR1 LNHDA, CDR2 SQIVND (reference sequence). This receptor was obtained from a human donor in a cohort sampled during active COVID-19. Sequenced material: peripheral blood. This chain uses TRBV19 with TRBJ2-2; D is unresolved. This chain's CDR3 is CASSIDRYSNTGELFF. CDR3 DNA: TGTGCCAGTAGTATAGACCGGTATTCGAACACCGGGGAGCTGTTTTTT.